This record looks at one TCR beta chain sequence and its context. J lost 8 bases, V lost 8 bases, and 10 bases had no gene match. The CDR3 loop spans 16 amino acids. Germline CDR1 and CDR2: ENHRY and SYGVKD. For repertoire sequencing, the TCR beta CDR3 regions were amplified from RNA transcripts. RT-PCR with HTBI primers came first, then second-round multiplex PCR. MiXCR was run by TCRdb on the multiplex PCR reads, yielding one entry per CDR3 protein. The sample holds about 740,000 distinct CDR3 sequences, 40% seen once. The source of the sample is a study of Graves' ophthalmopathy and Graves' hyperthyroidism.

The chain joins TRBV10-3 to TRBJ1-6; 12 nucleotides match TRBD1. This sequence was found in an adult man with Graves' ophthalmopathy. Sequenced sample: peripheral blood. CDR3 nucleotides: TGTGCCATCGGCCGCCAGGGACAGGGGGCTTATTCACCCCTCCACTTT. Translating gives CAIGRQGQGAYSPLHF.